This TCR beta chain was sequenced for a study of T cell changes during pregnancy in multiple sclerosis. Libraries were prepared by immunoSEQ multiplex PCR; TCRdb keeps only in-frame clonotypes and omits some of them. The table has about 59,000 clones, around 91% seen once. The germline V gene encodes CDR1 SQVTM and CDR2 ANQGSEA. The CDR3 totals 13 residues. Trimming took 2 bases from V and 1 from J; bases not matched to a gene: 1. Source: peripheral blood, taken in the third trimester of pregnancy. The TCR originated in a female donor in good health, enrolled as a control in a pregnancy study. The V gene is TRBV29-1, the J gene TRBJ2-7; 8 bases agree with TRBD2. The CDR3 DNA is TGCAGCGTTGAAACGGGAGGGTCCTACGAGCAGTACTTC. Encoded protein: CSVETGGSYEQYF.